This T cell receptor (beta chain) was sequenced during a study of blood T cell repertoires in COVID-19. The overall study: Samples representing acute and convalescent COVID-19 were sourced from the United States, Italy and Spain. T cells, B-cell-depleted T cells, or PBMCs supplied cDNA or gDNA.

Per the germline V gene, CDR1 is GTSNPN and CDR2 is SVGIG (reference sequence). The length of the CDR3 is 14 residues. Deletions cut 0 bases from V and 1 base from J, with 9 bases between. This clone was seen a single time. Authors' methods: From reference gene primer amplification, estimates of nucleated cell counts were derived. Measured with immunoSEQ multiplex PCR; TCRdb has only the in-frame clones, and not every one. The V and J calls and clone size were taken over from that table, and D and trimming were inferred from the DNA. The sample carries about 58,000 clones, roughly 86% recorded once. Sequenced: peripheral blood. This sequence joins TRBV30 and TRBJ1-1; D call uncertain. The source of this sequence is a human donor with active COVID-19. The donor label of this sample is uncertain. The CDR3 reads CAWSVLYGNTEAFF. The CDR3 DNA follows: TGTGCCTGGAGTGTACTTTATGGGAACACTGAAGCTTTCTTT.